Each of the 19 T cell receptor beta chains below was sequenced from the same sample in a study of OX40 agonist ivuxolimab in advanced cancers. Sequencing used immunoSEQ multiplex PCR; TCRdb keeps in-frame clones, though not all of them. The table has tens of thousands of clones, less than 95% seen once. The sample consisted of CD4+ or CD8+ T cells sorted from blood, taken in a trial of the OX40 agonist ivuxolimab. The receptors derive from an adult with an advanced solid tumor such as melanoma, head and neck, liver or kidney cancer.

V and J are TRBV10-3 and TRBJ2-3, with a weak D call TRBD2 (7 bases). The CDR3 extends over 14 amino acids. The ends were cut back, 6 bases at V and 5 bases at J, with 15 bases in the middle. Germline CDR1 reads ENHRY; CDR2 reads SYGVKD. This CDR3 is CAIRGGVQGDTQYF. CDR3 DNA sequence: TGTGCCATCAGGGGGGGGGTACAGGGAGATACGCAGTATTTT.

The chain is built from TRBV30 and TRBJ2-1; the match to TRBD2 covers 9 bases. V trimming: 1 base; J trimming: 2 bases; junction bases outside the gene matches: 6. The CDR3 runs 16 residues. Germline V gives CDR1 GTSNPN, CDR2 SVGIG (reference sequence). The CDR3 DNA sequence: TGTGCCTGGAGTGGTAGCGGGGGCGGGGCCTACAATGAGCAGTTCTTC. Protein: CAWSGSGGGAYNEQFF.

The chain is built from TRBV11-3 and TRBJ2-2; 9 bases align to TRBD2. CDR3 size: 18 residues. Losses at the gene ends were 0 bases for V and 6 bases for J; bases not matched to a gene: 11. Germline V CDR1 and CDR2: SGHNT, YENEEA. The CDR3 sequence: CASSLEVGGGDQAGELFF. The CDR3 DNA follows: TGTGCCAGCAGCTTAGAAGTCGGCGGGGGGGACCAGGCCGGGGAGCTGTTTTTT.

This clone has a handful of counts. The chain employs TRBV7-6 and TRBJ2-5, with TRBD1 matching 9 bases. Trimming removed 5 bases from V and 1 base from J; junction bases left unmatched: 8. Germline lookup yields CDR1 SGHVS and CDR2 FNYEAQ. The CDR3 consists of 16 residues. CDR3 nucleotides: TGTGCCAGCAGCGCATGGGACAGGGCAATCCAAGAGACCCAGTACTTC. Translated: CASSAWDRAIQETQYF.

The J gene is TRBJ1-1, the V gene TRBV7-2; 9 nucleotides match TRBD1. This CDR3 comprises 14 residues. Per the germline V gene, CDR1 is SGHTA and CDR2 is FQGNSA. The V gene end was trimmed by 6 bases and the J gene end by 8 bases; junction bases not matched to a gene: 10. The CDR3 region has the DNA TGTGCCAGCAGTCCTTACAGGGGGCATTCGGAAGCTTTCTTT. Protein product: CASSPYRGHSEAFF.

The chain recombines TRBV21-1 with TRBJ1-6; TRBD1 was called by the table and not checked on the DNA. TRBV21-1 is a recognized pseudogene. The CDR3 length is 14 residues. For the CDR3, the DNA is TGTGCCAGCAGAAAGGGGGTGCGGAATTCACCCCTCCACTTT. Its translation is CASRKGVRNSPLHF.

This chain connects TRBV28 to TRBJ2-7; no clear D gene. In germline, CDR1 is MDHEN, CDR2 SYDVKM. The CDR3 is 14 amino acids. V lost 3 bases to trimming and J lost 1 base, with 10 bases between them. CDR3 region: CASSFGGSSYEQYF. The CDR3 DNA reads TGTGCCAGCAGTTTCGGCGGTTCGTCCTACGAGCAGTACTTC.

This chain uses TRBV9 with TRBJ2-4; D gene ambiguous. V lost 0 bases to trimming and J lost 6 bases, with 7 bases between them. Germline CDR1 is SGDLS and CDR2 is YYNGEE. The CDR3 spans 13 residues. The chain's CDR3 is CASSVDLGNIQYF. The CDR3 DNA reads TGTGCCAGCAGCGTAGATCTGGGAAACATTCAGTACTTC.

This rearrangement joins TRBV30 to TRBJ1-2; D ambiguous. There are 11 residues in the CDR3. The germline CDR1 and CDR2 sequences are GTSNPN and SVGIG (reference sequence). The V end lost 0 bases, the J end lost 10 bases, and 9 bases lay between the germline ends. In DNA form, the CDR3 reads TGTGCCTGGAGTGTATCCGGGGTCTACACCTTC. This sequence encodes CAWSVSGVYTF. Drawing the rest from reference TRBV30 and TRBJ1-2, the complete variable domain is SQTIHQWPATLVQPVGSPLSLECTVEGTSNPNLYWYRQAAGRGLQLLFYSVGIGQISSEVPQNLSASRPQDRQFILSSKKLLLSDSGFYLCAWSVSGVYTFGSGTRLTVV.

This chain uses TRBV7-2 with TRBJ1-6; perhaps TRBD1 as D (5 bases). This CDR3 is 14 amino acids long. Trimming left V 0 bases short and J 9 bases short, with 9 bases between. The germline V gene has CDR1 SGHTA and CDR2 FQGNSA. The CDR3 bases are TGTGCCAGCAGCTTAGCCGGGGGTAGTTCACCCCTCCACTTT. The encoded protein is CASSLAGGSSPLHF.

The CDR3 sequence: CASSPGTAHSYEQYF. CDR3 DNA: TGTGCCAGCAGCCCCGGGACGGCCCACTCCTACGAGCAGTACTTC. This chain connects TRBV6-1 to TRBJ2-7; D is perhaps TRBD1 or TRBD2 (5 bases each). Trimming took off 6 bases at V and 0 bases at J, with 15 bases between the two ends. Germline V gene data show CDR1 as MNHNS and CDR2 as SASEGT. The CDR3 sequence is 15 residues long.

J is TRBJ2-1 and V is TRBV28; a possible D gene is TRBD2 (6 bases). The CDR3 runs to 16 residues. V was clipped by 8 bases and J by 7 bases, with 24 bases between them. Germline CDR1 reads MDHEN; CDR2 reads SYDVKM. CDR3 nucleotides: TGTGCCAGCCGTTATGCCTCGGGAGAGGGCGGAAATGAGCAGTTCTTC. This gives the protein CASRYASGEGGNEQFF.

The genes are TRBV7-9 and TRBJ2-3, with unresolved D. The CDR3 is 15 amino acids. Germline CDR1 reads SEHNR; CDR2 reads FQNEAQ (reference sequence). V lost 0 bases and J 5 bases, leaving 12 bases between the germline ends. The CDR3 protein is CASSLAHFGRDTQYF. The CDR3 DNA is TGTGCCAGCAGCTTAGCTCATTTCGGCAGAGATACGCAGTATTTT.

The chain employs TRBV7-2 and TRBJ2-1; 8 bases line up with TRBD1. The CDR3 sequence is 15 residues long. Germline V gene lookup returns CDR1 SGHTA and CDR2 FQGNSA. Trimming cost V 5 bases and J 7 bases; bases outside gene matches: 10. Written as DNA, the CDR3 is TGTGCCAGCAGCGAGGGACAGGTTAAGGGGAATGAGCAGTTCTTC. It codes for CASSEGQVKGNEQFF.

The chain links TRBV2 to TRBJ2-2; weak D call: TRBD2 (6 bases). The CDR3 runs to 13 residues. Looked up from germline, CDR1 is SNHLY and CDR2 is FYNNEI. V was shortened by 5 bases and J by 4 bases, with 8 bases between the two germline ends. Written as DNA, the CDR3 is TGTGCCAGCAGTCGGGGGTTCACCGGGGAGCTGTTTTTT. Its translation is CASSRGFTGELFF.

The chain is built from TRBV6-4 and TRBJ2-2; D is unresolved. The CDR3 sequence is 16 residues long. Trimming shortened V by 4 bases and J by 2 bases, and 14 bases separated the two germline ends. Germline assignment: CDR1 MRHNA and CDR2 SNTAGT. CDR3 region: CASSGLELGNTGELFF. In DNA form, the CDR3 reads TGTGCCAGCAGTGGTCTAGAACTCGGCAACACCGGGGAGCTGTTTTTT.

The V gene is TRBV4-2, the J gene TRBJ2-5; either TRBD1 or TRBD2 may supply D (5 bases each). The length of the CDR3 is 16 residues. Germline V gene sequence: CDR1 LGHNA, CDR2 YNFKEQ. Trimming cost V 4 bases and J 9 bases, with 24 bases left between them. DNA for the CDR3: TGTGCCAGCAGCCCCAGGGAAGGGGAGCCCGTTGGGGCCCAGTACTTC. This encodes CASSPREGEPVGAQYF.

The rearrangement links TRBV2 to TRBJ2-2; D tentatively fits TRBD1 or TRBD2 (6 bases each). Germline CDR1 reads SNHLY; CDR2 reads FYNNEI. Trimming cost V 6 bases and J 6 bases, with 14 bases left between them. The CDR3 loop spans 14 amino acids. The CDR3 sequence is CASREGEIPGELFF. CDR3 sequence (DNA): TGTGCCAGCAGGGAGGGGGAAATCCCCGGGGAGCTGTTTTTT.

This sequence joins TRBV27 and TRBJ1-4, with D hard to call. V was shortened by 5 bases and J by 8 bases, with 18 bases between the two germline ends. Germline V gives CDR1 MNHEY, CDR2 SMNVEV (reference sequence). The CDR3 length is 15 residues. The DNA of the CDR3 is TGTGCCAGCAGTCCCCACGGGGAGAGGCGAGAAAAACTGTTTTTT. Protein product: CASSPHGERREKLFF. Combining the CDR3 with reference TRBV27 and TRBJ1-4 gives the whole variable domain EAQVTQNPRYLITVTGKKLTVTCSQNMNHEYMSWYRQDPGLGLRQIYYSMNVEVTDKGDVPEGYKVSRKEKRNFPLILESPSPNQTSLYFCASSPHGERREKLFFGSGTQLSVL.